Described below is a single T cell receptor beta chain sequence and its context. Its cognate antigen has yet to be identified. Qualities for individual bases were not recorded, and no much larger clone is one base off. The data derive from a study of early T cells in non-severe SARS-CoV-2 infection (dated by TCRdb to about 2021). In terms of the full investigation: Because TCR sequencing was done on bulk RNA from unsorted whole blood, the alpha and beta chains could not be paired.

Trimming at the junction amounts to 7 bases on V and 2 bases on J, and the germline ends lie 8 bases apart. The CDR3, from cysteine to phenylalanine, totals 11 residues. The read is trimmed to its CDR3 DNA, 33 bases read in frame from base 1. For CDR1 and CDR2, the germline V gene lists SQVTM and ANQGSEA. Receptor libraries were prepared by 5' RACE. Sequenced on a NextSeq 500. In the TCR library protocol, unique molecular identifiers were attached to individual cDNA molecules to correct for PCR bias and sequencing error. TCR alpha and beta chains were both sequenced, and the abundances of alpha and beta sequences in each sample were closely correlated with each other. Under the source paper's analysis protocol: Decombinator V4 was used to annotate the V gene, J gene and CDR3 of the TCR sequences. TCRs were defined as expanded if a significant change between any two time points was detected under a Poisson model with p below 0.0001. TCR abundances were normalised to the total number of TCRs sequenced per sample and expressed as counts per million. MAIT TCRs were defined by TRAV1-2 paired with TRAJ12, TRAJ20 or TRAJ33, and iNKT TCRs by TRAV10 paired with TRAJ18. A search of VDJdb, accessed on 1 November 2021, was run for TCRs annotated to CMV, EBV and SARS-CoV-2, with TCRs annotated for multiple antigens excluded. In TCRdb, the public reads were trimmed at Q25 with fastp and aligned with MiXCR, with productive beta chains retained. Every entry covers one CDR3 protein and lists the most common genes and DNA from its rows. The V and J calls were determined by TCRdb, not by the authors. Here the sample has roughly 97,000 distinct CDR3 sequences; 9.5% to 11% occur a single time. The ten most abundant clones make up approximately 4.5% of the sample.

Paper-wide results and their limitations: Matching against VDJdb was skewed toward anti-spike CD8 responses, likely underestimated virus-specific expansions, and missed private and CD4 specificities.

A case-control design nested within a healthcare worker cohort in London, UK, was used, with weekly nasopharyngeal swab PCR tests and blood sampling performed. Healthcare workers were enrolled in the week of the UK lockdown, from 23 to 31 March 2020, and were followed every week for up to roughly 15 weeks. This TCR came from an adult who was a healthcare worker with PCR-confirmed SARS-CoV-2 infection or an uninfected control (not recorded which). The chain was built from TRBV29-1 and TRBJ1-1, with TRBD1 as a weak D call on 6 bases. The source material was whole blood, sampled at baseline. The CDR3 in this case is CSAGTNTEAFF. The nucleotide sequence is TGCAGCGCAGGGACAAACACTGAAGCTTTCTTT.